Listed below are T cell receptor beta chains from one sample, sequenced in a study of cytomegalovirus exposure and HLA in healthy donors. Here immunoSEQ multiplex PCR was the method, and the copy in TCRdb shows in-frame clones only, minus some. The sample has over 150,000 clones, around 67% seen once. The sequenced material came from PBMCs. The receptors here all came from a woman in her twenties or thirties in good health and CMV-seropositive. The CDR3 runs from the conserved cysteine through the conserved F or W. A D gene is named only where the DNA matches it firmly. Size tells how often a clone was seen (once, few, many) or the class of an expanded clone, and some rows leave it out.

j_gene: TRBJ1-1
v_gene: TRBV6-6
abundance: .
d_gene: TRBD1
CDR3nt: TGTGCCAGCAGTTACTCCTCCACAGGGGGCCACACTGAAGCTTTCTTT
CDR3aa: CASSYSSTGGHTEAFF

j_gene: TRBJ1-2
v_gene: TRBV10-1
abundance: few
d_gene: .
CDR3nt: TGCGCCAGCAGTGGAGATAACTATGGCTACACCTTC
CDR3aa: CASSGDNYGYTF

j_gene: TRBJ2-7
v_gene: TRBV28
abundance: .
d_gene: TRBD2
CDR3nt: TGTGCCAGCCCTCGACTAGCCGCCTACGAGCAGTACTTC
CDR3aa: CASPRLAAYEQYF

j_gene: TRBJ2-5
v_gene: TRBV19
abundance: .
d_gene: TRBD1
CDR3nt: TGTGCCAGTAGTATTATACAGGGGACCGAGACCCAGTACTTC
CDR3aa: CASSIIQGTETQYF

j_gene: TRBJ2-3
v_gene: TRBV27
abundance: .
d_gene: TRBD2
CDR3nt: TGTGCCAGCAGTAAAAGGACTAGCGAGACCACAGATACGCAGTATTTT
CDR3aa: CASSKRTSETTDTQYF

j_gene: TRBJ2-7
v_gene: TRBV27
abundance: .
d_gene: TRBD2
CDR3nt: TGTGCCAGCAGTTTATGGGCTAGCGGATCCTACGAGCAGTACTTC
CDR3aa: CASSLWASGSYEQYF

j_gene: TRBJ2-6
v_gene: TRBV7-9
abundance: few
d_gene: TRBD2
CDR3nt: TGTGCCAGCAGCCAGACTAGCGGCTCTGGGGCCAACGTCCTGACTTTC
CDR3aa: CASSQTSGSGANVLTF

j_gene: TRBJ2-1
v_gene: TRBV13
abundance: .
d_gene: TRBD2
CDR3nt: TGTGCCAGCAGCTTCCTAGCGGGAGTTAGTGAGCAGTTCTTC
CDR3aa: CASSFLAGVSEQFF

j_gene: TRBJ2-2
v_gene: TRBV27
abundance: .
d_gene: .
CDR3nt: TGTGCCAGCAGTCCCGACGGGAGCCCCGGGGAGCTGTTTTTT
CDR3aa: CASSPDGSPGELFF

j_gene: TRBJ1-4
v_gene: TRBV6-1
abundance: .
d_gene: .
CDR3nt: TGTGCCAGCACCAAAGGGTCGACAGGTGAAGAAAAACTGTTTTTT
CDR3aa: CASTKGSTGEEKLFF

j_gene: TRBJ1-1
v_gene: TRBV13
abundance: .
d_gene: TRBD1
CDR3nt: TGTGCCAGCAGCCTTAGAGAGGGACAGGGTGGGACTGAAGCTTTCTTT
CDR3aa: CASSLREGQGGTEAFF

j_gene: TRBJ2-5
v_gene: TRBV5-1
abundance: .
d_gene: .
CDR3nt: TGCGCCAGCAGCTTGGGGGGCGGATCCCAAGAGACCCAGTACTTC
CDR3aa: CASSLGGGSQETQYF

j_gene: TRBJ2-6
v_gene: TRBV19
abundance: .
d_gene: .
CDR3nt: TGTGCCAGTAGCCCTACCCCGGCTGGGGCCAACGTCCTGACTTTC
CDR3aa: CASSPTPAGANVLTF

j_gene: TRBJ1-1
v_gene: TRBV29-1
abundance: .
d_gene: .
CDR3nt: TGCAGCTGTCACCAGGGGACCCGAGAAGCTTTCTTT
CDR3aa: CSCHQGTREAFF

j_gene: TRBJ2-4
v_gene: TRBV11-2
abundance: .
d_gene: .
CDR3nt: TGTGCCAGCAGCTTACTTCCAACCACAGGTTACAAAAACATTCAGTACTTC
CDR3aa: CASSLLPTTGYKNIQYF

j_gene: TRBJ2-3
v_gene: TRBV7-2
abundance: once
d_gene: .
CDR3nt: TGTGCCAGCAGCTTTTGGGTAGCAGTCATGCCAGATACGCAGTATTTT
CDR3aa: CASSFWVAVMPDTQYF

j_gene: TRBJ1-3
v_gene: TRBV28
abundance: .
d_gene: .
CDR3nt: TGTGCCAGCAGTATATCGTTCTCTGGAAACACCATATATTTT
CDR3aa: CASSISFSGNTIYF

j_gene: TRBJ2-5
v_gene: TRBV6-4
abundance: few
d_gene: TRBD2
CDR3nt: TGTGCCAGCAGTGACTACGGGACTAGTGAGGTCGAGACCCAGTACTTC
CDR3aa: CASSDYGTSEVETQYF

j_gene: TRBJ2-2
v_gene: TRBV5-1
abundance: .
d_gene: .
CDR3nt: TGCGCCAGCAGCTTGTGGGCAGGGCTGAACACCGGGGAGCTGTTTTTT
CDR3aa: CASSLWAGLNTGELFF

j_gene: TRBJ2-7
v_gene: TRBV4-2
abundance: .
d_gene: TRBD2
CDR3nt: TGTGCCAGCAGCCCCGGGACTAGCGAGGACGAGCAGTACTTC
CDR3aa: CASSPGTSEDEQYF

j_gene: TRBJ2-2
v_gene: TRBV7-2
abundance: once
d_gene: .
CDR3nt: TGTGCCAGCGACTCGAGACGGCGTACAGGGACCGGGGAGCTGTTTTTT
CDR3aa: CASDSRRRTGTGELFF

j_gene: TRBJ2-3
v_gene: TRBV6-6
abundance: .
d_gene: .
CDR3nt: TGTGCCAGCAGTTACACAGGTCCTAGCACAGATACGCAGTATTTT
CDR3aa: CASSYTGPSTDTQYF

j_gene: TRBJ1-1
v_gene: TRBV5-1
abundance: .
d_gene: .
CDR3nt: TGCGCCAGCAGCTTGACAGTTATGAACACTGAAGCTTTCTTT
CDR3aa: CASSLTVMNTEAFF

j_gene: TRBJ2-7
v_gene: TRBV6-1
abundance: .
d_gene: TRBD1
CDR3nt: TGTGCCAGCAGAACCGACAGGGGGGCATCCTACGAGCAGTACTTC
CDR3aa: CASRTDRGASYEQYF

j_gene: TRBJ2-1
v_gene: TRBV27
abundance: .
d_gene: TRBD2
CDR3nt: TGTGCCAGCAGGGGGGGGAGAGACAATGAGCAGTTCTTC
CDR3aa: CASRGGRDNEQFF

j_gene: TRBJ2-5
v_gene: TRBV21-1
abundance: .
d_gene: .
CDR3nt: .
CDR3aa: CASSKVAGGNEQYF

j_gene: TRBJ1-5
v_gene: TRBV6-1
abundance: .
d_gene: .
CDR3nt: TGTGCCAGCAGTGAAGCGCTATATAGCAATCAGCCCCAGCATTTT
CDR3aa: CASSEALYSNQPQHF

j_gene: TRBJ2-7
v_gene: TRBV11-2
abundance: once
d_gene: .
CDR3nt: TGTGCCAGCAGCTTAGGACACCTCCACTACGAGCAGTACTTC
CDR3aa: CASSLGHLHYEQYF

j_gene: TRBJ2-3
v_gene: TRBV7-9
abundance: .
d_gene: TRBD2
CDR3nt: TGTGCCAGCAGAGAGGGGACTAGCGGGAGCACAGATACGCAGTATTTT
CDR3aa: CASREGTSGSTDTQYF

j_gene: TRBJ2-3
v_gene: TRBV29-1
abundance: .
d_gene: .
CDR3nt: TGCAGCGTTGAGGGGGGGCCCTCTAGCACAGATACGCAGTATTTT
CDR3aa: CSVEGGPSSTDTQYF

j_gene: TRBJ1-1
v_gene: TRBV5-1
abundance: few
d_gene: .
CDR3nt: TGCGCCAGCAGCTTGTCTGTGAACACTGAAGCTTTCTTT
CDR3aa: CASSLSVNTEAFF

j_gene: TRBJ1-5
v_gene: TRBV5-4
abundance: .
d_gene: .
CDR3nt: TGTGCCAGCAGCTTGGACGCGGTAACAAATCAGCCCCAGCATTTT
CDR3aa: CASSLDAVTNQPQHF

j_gene: TRBJ1-1
v_gene: TRBV6-5
abundance: .
d_gene: .
CDR3nt: TGTGCCAGCAGTCGCCGCCGGGGGGCGAACACTGAAGCTTTCTTT
CDR3aa: CASSRRRGANTEAFF

j_gene: TRBJ1-2
v_gene: TRBV28
abundance: .
d_gene: TRBD1
CDR3nt: TGTGCCAGCAGCCCCACCCGACAGGGGAACTATGGCTACACCTTC
CDR3aa: CASSPTRQGNYGYTF

j_gene: TRBJ2-7
v_gene: TRBV27
abundance: .
d_gene: .
CDR3nt: TGTGCCAGCAGCCACGACCGAACAGGTTACGAGCAGTACTTC
CDR3aa: CASSHDRTGYEQYF

j_gene: TRBJ1-5
v_gene: TRBV4-1
abundance: .
d_gene: TRBD1
CDR3nt: TGCGCCAGCAGCCAAGATCCGGGACAGGGAATTTATCAGCCCCAGCATTTT
CDR3aa: CASSQDPGQGIYQPQHF

j_gene: TRBJ1-2
v_gene: TRBV6-1
abundance: few
d_gene: .
CDR3nt: TGTGCCAGCAGTGAAGGAGGACAGAAGAACTATGGCTACACCTTC
CDR3aa: CASSEGGQKNYGYTF

j_gene: TRBJ2-5
v_gene: TRBV28
abundance: .
d_gene: .
CDR3nt: TGTGCCAGTTTCAGGGCCAACCAAGAGACCCAGTACTTC
CDR3aa: CASFRANQETQYF

j_gene: TRBJ2-1
v_gene: TRBV7-9
abundance: .
d_gene: .
CDR3nt: TGTGCCAGCATAGAAAGCTCCTACAATGAGCAGTTCTTC
CDR3aa: CASIESSYNEQFF

j_gene: TRBJ2-7
v_gene: TRBV28
abundance: few
d_gene: TRBD2
CDR3nt: TGTGCCAGCAGTTTGGGCGATCGATGGCGGGAGACCTCCTACGAGCAGTACTTC
CDR3aa: CASSLGDRWRETSYEQYF

j_gene: TRBJ2-1
v_gene: TRBV27
abundance: few
d_gene: TRBD2
CDR3nt: TGTGCCAGCACACTGGGATTAGCGGGAGCCAATGAGCAGTTCTTC
CDR3aa: CASTLGLAGANEQFF

j_gene: TRBJ1-1
v_gene: TRBV20-1
abundance: .
d_gene: .
CDR3nt: TGCAGTGCAAAGCGTGACACTGAAGCTTTCTTT
CDR3aa: CSAKRDTEAFF

j_gene: TRBJ2-5
v_gene: TRBV19
abundance: .
d_gene: TRBD2
CDR3nt: TGTGCCAGTAGTAACACCGGGACTAGCGTAGGATTGGAGACCCAGTACTTC
CDR3aa: CASSNTGTSVGLETQYF

j_gene: TRBJ2-1
v_gene: TRBV27
abundance: .
d_gene: .
CDR3nt: TGTGCCAGCAGTACGGTCGGGCAGGGCGAGCAGTTCTTC
CDR3aa: CASSTVGQGEQFF

j_gene: TRBJ2-1
v_gene: TRBV7-2
abundance: .
d_gene: TRBD2
CDR3nt: TGTGCCAGCAGTCCTTTCGGGACTAGCGGTAACAATGAGCAGTTCTTC
CDR3aa: CASSPFGTSGNNEQFF

j_gene: TRBJ2-1
v_gene: TRBV28
abundance: .
d_gene: TRBD2
CDR3nt: TGTGCCAGCAGAACTAGCGGGAGGGCCTATGAGCAGTTCTTC
CDR3aa: CASRTSGRAYEQFF

j_gene: TRBJ2-3
v_gene: TRBV28
abundance: .
d_gene: .
CDR3nt: TGTGCCAGCAGTTTAAGGCTTGGATCGGGTAACACAGATACGCAGTATTTT
CDR3aa: CASSLRLGSGNTDTQYF